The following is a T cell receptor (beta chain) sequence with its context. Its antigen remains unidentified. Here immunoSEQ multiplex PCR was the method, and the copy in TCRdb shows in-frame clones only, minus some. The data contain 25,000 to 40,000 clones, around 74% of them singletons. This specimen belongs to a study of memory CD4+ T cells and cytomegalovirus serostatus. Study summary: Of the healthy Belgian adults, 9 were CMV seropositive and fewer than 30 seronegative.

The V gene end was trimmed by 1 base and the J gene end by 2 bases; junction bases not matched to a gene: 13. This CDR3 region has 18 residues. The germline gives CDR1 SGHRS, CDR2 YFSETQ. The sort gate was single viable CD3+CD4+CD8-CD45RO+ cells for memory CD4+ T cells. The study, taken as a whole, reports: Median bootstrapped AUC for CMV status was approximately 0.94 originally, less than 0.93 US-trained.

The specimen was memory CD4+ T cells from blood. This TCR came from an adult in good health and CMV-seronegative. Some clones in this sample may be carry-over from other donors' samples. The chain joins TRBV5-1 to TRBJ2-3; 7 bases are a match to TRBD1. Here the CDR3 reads CASSLTSSTGPLTDTQYF. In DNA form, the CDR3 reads TGCGCCAGCAGCTTGACTTCTTCGACAGGGCCGCTCACAGATACGCAGTATTTT.